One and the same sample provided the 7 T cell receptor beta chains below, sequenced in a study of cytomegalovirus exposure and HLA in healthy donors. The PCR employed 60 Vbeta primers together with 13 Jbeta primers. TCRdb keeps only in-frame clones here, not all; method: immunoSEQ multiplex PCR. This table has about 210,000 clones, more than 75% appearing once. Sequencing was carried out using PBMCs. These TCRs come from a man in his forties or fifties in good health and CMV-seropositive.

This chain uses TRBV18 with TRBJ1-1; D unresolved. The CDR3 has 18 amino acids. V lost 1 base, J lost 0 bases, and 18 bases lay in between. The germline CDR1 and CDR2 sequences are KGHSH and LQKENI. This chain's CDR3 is CASSPLAALPSLNTEAFF. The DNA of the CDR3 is TGTGCCAGCTCACCACTCGCGGCTCTCCCCTCGCTGAACACTGAAGCTTTCTTT.

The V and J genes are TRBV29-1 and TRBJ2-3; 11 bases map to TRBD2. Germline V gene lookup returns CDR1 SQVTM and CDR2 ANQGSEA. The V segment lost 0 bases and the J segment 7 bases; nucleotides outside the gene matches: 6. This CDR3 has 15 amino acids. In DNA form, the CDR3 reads TGCAGCGTTGAAGATCCTAGCGGGAGGAGGAATACGCAGTATTTT. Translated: CSVEDPSGRRNTQYF.

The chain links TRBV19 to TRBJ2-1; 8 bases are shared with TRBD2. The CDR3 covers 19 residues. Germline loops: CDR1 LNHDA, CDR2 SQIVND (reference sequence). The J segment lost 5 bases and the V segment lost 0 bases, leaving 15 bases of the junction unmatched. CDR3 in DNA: TGTGCCAGTAGTATAGATTTCCGCTTGGGGAGCGGGAGAAACAATGAGCAGTTCTTC. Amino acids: CASSIDFRLGSGRNNEQFF.

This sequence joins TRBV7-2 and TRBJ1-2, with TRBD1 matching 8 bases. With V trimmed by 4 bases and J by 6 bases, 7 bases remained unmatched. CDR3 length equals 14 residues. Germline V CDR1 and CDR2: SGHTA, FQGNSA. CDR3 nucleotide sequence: TGTGCCAGCAGCTCGCGACAGGGGATCGATGGCTACACCTTC. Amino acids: CASSSRQGIDGYTF.

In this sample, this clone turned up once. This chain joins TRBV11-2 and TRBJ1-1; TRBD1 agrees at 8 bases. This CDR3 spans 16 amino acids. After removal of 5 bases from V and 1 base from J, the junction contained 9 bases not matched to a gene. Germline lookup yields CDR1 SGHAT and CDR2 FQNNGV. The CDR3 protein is CASSPRQGYRNTEAFF. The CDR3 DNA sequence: TGTGCCAGCAGCCCGCGACAGGGGTATCGGAACACTGAAGCTTTCTTT.

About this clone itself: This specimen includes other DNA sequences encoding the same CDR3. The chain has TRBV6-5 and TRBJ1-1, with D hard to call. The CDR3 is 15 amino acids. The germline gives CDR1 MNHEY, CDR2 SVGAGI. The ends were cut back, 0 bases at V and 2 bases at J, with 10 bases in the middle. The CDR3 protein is CASSYSGEGNTEAFF. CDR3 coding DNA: TGTGCCAGCAGTTACTCTGGTGAGGGCAACACTGAAGCTTTCTTT.

CDR3 in amino acids: CASSRTGNTEAFF. The CDR3 region has the DNA TGTGCCAGCAGTCGGACAGGTAACACTGAAGCTTTCTTT. The chain carries TRBV27 and TRBJ1-1, with TRBD1 matching over 7 bases. V dropped 5 bases and J dropped 2; count of bases not matched to a gene: 2. This CDR3 has 13 residues. The germline gives CDR1 MNHEY, CDR2 SMNVEV (reference sequence).